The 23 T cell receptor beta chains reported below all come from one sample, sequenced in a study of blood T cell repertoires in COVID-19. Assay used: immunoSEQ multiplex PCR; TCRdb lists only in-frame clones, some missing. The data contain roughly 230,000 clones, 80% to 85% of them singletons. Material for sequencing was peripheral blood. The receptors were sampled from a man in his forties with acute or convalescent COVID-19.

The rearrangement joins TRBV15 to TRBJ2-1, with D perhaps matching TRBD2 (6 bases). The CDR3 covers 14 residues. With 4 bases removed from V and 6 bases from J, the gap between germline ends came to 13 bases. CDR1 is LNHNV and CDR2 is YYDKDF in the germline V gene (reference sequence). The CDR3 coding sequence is TGTGCCACCAGCAACGGCGGGACGTTCAATGAGCAGTTCTTC. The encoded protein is CATSNGGTFNEQFF.

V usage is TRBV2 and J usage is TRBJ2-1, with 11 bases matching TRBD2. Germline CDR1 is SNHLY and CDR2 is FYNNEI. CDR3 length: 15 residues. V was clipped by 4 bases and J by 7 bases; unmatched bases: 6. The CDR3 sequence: CASSARLAGQNEQFF. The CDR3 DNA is TGTGCCAGCAGTGCACGACTAGCGGGGCAAAATGAGCAGTTCTTC. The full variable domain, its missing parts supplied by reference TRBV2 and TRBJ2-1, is EPEVTQTPSHQVTQMGQEVILRCVPISNHLYFYWYRQILGQKVEFLVSFYNNEISEKSEIFDDQFSVERPDGSNFTLKIRSTKLEDSAMYFCASSARLAGQNEQFFGPGTRLTVL.

The CDR3 DNA reads TGTGCCAGCAGCGTACGGACAGGGGTTGGCTACACCTTC. Protein: CASSVRTGVGYTF. The chain has TRBV11-2 and TRBJ1-2; 9 positions match TRBD1. CDR1 SGHAT and CDR2 FQNNGV come from the germline V gene. The CDR3 sequence is 13 residues long. The V gene end was trimmed by 5 bases and the J gene end by 7 bases; junction bases not matched to a gene: 5.

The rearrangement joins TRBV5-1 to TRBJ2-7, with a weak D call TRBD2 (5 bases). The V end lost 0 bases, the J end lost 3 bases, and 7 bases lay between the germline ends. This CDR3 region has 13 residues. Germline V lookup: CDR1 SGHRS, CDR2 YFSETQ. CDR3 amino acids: CASSLVGNYEQYF. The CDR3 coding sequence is TGCGCCAGCAGCTTGGTCGGGAACTACGAGCAGTACTTC.

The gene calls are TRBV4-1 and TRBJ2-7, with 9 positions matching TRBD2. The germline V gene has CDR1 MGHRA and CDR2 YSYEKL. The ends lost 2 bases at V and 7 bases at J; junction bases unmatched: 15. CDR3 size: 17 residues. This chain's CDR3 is CASSQRTGGGEYGEQYF. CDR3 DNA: TGCGCCAGCAGCCAACGGACCGGCGGGGGGGAGTACGGTGAGCAGTACTTC.

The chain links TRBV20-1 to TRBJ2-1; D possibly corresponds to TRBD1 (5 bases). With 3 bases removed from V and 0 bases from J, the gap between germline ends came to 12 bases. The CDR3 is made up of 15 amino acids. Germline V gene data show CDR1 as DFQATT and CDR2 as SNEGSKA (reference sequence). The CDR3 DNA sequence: TGCAGTGCTAGTCCCCTTAGGGGCTCCTACAATGAGCAGTTCTTC. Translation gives CSASPLRGSYNEQFF.

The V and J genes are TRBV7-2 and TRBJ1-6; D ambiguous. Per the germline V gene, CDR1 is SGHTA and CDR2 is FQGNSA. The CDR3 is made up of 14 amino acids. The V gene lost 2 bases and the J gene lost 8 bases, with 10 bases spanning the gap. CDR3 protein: CASSLPQIDSPLHF. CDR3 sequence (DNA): TGTGCCAGCAGCTTACCCCAGATTGATTCACCCCTCCACTTT.

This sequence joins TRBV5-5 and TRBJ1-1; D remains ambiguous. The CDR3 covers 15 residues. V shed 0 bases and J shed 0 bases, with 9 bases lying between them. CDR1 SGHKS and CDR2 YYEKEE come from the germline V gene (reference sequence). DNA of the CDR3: TGTGCCAGCAGCTTGGGACCGGGAATGAACACTGAAGCTTTCTTT. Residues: CASSLGPGMNTEAFF.

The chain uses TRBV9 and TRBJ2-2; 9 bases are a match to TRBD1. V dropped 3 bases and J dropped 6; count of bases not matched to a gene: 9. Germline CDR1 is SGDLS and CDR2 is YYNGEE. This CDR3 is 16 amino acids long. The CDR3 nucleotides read TGTGCCAGCAGCGCAAACAGGGGGCAAATAGCCGGGGAGCTGTTTTTT. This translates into CASSANRGQIAGELFF.

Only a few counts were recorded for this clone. This CDR3 is CASRRQGGRNTIYF. Here the CDR3 DNA reads TGTGCCAGTAGGCGACAGGGCGGCAGAAACACCATATATTTT. The chain recombines TRBV19 with TRBJ1-3, with 7 bases that match TRBD1. This CDR3 has 14 amino acids. V lost 6 bases and J lost 5; bases outside the gene matches: 7. Germline CDR1 and CDR2: LNHDA and SQIVND (reference sequence).

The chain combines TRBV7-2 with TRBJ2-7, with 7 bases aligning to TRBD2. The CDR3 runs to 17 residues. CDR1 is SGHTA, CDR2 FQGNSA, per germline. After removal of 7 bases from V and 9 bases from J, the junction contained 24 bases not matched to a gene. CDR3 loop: CASTSSILAETFGRQYF. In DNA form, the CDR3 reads TGTGCCAGCACGTCTTCAATTCTAGCGGAAACATTTGGCCGGCAGTACTTC.

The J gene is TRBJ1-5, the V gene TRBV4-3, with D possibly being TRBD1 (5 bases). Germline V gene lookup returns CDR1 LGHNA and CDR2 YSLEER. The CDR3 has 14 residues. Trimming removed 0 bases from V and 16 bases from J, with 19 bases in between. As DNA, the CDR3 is TGCGCCAGCAGCCAAGATCGGGAGGGACGGCCTAGACATTTT. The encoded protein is CASSQDREGRPRHF.

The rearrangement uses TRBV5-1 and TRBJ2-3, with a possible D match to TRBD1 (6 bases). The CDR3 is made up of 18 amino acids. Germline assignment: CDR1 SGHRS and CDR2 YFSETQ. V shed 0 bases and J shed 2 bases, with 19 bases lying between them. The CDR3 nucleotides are TGCGCCAGCAGCTTGGGACAGGTATCCCGGGGTCCCACAGATACGCAGTATTTT. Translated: CASSLGQVSRGPTDTQYF.

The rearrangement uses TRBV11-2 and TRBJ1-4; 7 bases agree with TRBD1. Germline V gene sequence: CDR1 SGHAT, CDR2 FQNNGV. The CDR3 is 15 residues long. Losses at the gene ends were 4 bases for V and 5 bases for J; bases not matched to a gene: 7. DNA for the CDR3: TGTGCCAGCAGCTCTTGGGACAGAAAAAATGAAAAACTGTTTTTT. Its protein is CASSSWDRKNEKLFF.

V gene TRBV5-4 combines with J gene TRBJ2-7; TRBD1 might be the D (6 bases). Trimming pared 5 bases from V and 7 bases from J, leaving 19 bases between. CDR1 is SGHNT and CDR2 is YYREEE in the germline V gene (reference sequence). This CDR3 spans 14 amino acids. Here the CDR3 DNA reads TGTGCCAGCAGGGAAGGGACACCAGGGTTGGAGCAGTACTTC. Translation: CASREGTPGLEQYF.

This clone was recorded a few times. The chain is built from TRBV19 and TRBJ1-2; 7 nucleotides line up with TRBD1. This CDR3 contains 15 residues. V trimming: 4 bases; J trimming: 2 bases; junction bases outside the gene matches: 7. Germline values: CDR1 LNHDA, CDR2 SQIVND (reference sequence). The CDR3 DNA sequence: TGTGCCAGTAGTACACTACGGGACAGCAACTATGGCTACACCTTC. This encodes CASSTLRDSNYGYTF.

The chain's CDR3 is CASSPLTQGASGYTF. CDR3 nucleotides: TGCGCCAGCAGCCCCTTAACTCAGGGGGCAAGCGGCTACACCTTC. The genes are TRBV4-1 and TRBJ1-2; 8 positions agree with TRBD1. Germline CDR1 and CDR2: MGHRA and YSYEKL. The CDR3 consists of 15 residues. Trimming removed 4 bases from V and 8 bases from J; junction bases left unmatched: 12.

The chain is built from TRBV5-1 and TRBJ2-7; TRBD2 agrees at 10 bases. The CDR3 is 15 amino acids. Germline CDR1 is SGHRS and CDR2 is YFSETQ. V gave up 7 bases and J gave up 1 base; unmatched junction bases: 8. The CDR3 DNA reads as TGCGCCAGCCGGCCTAGCGGGAGTTCGTCCTACGAGCAGTACTTC. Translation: CASRPSGSSSYEQYF.

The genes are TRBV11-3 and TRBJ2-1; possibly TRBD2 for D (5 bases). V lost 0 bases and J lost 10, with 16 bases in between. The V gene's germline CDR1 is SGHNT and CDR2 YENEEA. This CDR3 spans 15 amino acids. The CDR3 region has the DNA TGTGCCAGCAGCTTAGATGTCAACGGGATGAACGAGCAGTTCTTC. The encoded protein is CASSLDVNGMNEQFF.

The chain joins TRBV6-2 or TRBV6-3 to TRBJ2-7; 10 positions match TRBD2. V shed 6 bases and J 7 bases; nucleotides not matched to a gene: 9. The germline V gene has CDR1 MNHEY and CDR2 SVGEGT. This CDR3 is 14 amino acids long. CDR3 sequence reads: CASSFLAGVGEQYF. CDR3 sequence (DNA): TGTGCCAGCAGCTTTCTAGCGGGAGTAGGAGAGCAGTACTTC.

The CDR3 protein is CASSQLAANEQFF. CDR3 coding DNA: TGTGCCAGCAGTCAACTAGCGGCCAATGAGCAGTTCTTC. The V call is TRBV12-3 or TRBV12-4, the J call TRBJ2-1, with TRBD2 identical over 8 bases. This CDR3 spans 13 amino acids. Unmatched junction bases numbered 3, after V lost 5 bases and J lost 6 bases.

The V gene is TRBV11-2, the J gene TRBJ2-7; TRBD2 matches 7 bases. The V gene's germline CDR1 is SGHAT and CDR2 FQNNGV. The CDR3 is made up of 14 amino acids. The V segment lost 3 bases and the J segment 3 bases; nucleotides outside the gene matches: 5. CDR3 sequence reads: CASSLGGAIYEQYF. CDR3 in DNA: TGTGCCAGCAGCTTGGGAGGGGCAATCTACGAGCAGTACTTC.

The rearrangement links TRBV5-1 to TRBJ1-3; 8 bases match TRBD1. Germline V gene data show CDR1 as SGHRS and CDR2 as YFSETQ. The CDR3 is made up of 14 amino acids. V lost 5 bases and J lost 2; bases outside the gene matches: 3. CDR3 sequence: CASRLQGAGNTIYF. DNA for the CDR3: TGCGCCAGCAGATTACAGGGGGCTGGAAACACCATATATTTT.